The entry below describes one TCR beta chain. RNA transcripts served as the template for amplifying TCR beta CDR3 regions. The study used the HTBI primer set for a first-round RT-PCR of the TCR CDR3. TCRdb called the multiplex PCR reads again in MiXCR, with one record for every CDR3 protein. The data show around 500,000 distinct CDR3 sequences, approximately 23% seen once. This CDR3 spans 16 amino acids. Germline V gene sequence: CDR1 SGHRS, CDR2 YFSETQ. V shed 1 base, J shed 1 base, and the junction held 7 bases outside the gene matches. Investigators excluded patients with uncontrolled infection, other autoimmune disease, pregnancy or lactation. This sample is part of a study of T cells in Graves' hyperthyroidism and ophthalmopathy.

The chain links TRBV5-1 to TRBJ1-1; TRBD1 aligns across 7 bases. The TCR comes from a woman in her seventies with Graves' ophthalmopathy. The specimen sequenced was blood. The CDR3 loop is CASSLLTGRGNTEAFF. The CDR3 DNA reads TGCGCCAGCAGCTTGCTGACAGGGAGGGGGAACACTGAAGCTTTCTTT.